The 27 T cell receptor beta chains below come from one sample, sequenced in a study of shared T cell receptors in the human thymus. TCRdb's table, derived via immunoSEQ multiplex PCR, lists solely in-frame clones and lacks some. The repertoire holds approximately 580,000 clones, with around three quarters as singletons. The sample also formed part of further work on human thymus T cells.

Material for sequencing was thymocytes. Receptor source: a boy in the first two years of life with a congenital heart defect.

This chain links TRBV7-2 with TRBJ1-3; D not certain. CDR3 length: 16 residues. Trimming pared 0 bases from V and 4 bases from J, leaving 13 bases between. In germline, CDR1 is SGHTA, CDR2 FQGNSA. The CDR3 bases are TGTGCCAGCAGCTTAGCGCTATCTGAATCGGGAAACACCATATATTTT. It is translated as CASSLALSESGNTIYF. Together with reference TRBV7-2 and TRBJ1-3, the CDR3 gives the full variable domain: GAGVSQSPSNKVTEKGKDVELRCDPISGHTALYWYRQSLGQGLEFLIYFQGNSAPDKSGLPSDRFSAERTGGSVSTLTIQRTQQEDSAVYLCASSLALSESGNTIYFGEGSWLTVV.

V gene TRBV28 combines with J gene TRBJ2-7; 8 positions agree with TRBD1. Germline V gives CDR1 MDHEN, CDR2 SYDVKM. The CDR3 sequence is 15 residues long. V dropped 2 bases and J dropped 6; count of bases not matched to a gene: 9. The CDR3: CASSLLQGARSEQYF. CDR3 in DNA: TGTGCCAGCAGTTTACTTCAGGGGGCGCGGAGCGAGCAGTACTTC. The complete variable domain, with remaining parts taken from reference TRBV28 and TRBJ2-7, reads DVKVTQSSRYLVKRTGEKVFLECVQDMDHENMFWYRQDPGLGLRLIYFSYDVKMKEKGDIPEGYSVSREKKERFSLILESASTNQTSMYLCASSLLQGARSEQYFGPGTRLTVT.

The V gene is TRBV4-3, the J gene TRBJ2-4; 14 nucleotides match TRBD2. This CDR3 has 18 residues. The J segment lost 2 bases and the V segment lost 4 bases, leaving 7 bases of the junction unmatched. Germline V gives CDR1 LGHNA, CDR2 YSLEER. The CDR3 sequence: CASSPGLAGGLTKNIQYF. CDR3 in DNA: TGCGCCAGCAGCCCAGGACTAGCGGGAGGTTTGACCAAAAACATTCAGTACTTC.

This chain links TRBV30 with TRBJ1-1; D is ambiguous. The V end lost 8 bases, the J end lost 1 base, and 29 bases lay between the germline ends. CDR3 length: 18 residues. From germline, CDR1 is GTSNPN and CDR2 SVGIG (reference sequence). The CDR3 loop is CAGRRRTLKLSGNTEAFF. CDR3 bases: TGTGCCGGAAGACGGAGAACACTGAAGCTTTCGGGGAACACTGAAGCTTTCTTT.

V gene TRBV5-4 combines with J gene TRBJ2-1; 16 bases match TRBD2. The CDR3 runs to 16 residues. Germline values: CDR1 SGHNT, CDR2 YYREEE (reference sequence). Germline trimming cut 4 bases from V and 8 bases from J; bases unmatched to any gene: 6. In DNA, the CDR3 is TGTGCCAGCAGCAAGGGGACTAGCGGGAGGGTCGATGAGCAGTTCTTC. As protein: CASSKGTSGRVDEQFF.

The genes are TRBV4-2 and TRBJ2-3, with 12 bases that match TRBD2. The CDR3 consists of 19 residues. V dropped 2 bases and J dropped 3; count of bases not matched to a gene: 12. In germline, CDR1 is LGHNA, CDR2 YNFKEQ. The CDR3 sequence is CASSQLLTSGRGRTDTQYF. The CDR3 coding sequence is TGTGCCAGCAGCCAACTACTGACTAGCGGGAGAGGGAGGACAGATACGCAGTATTTT.

The chain recombines TRBV28 with TRBJ2-1; 16 bases align to TRBD2. CDR1 MDHEN and CDR2 SYDVKM come from the germline V gene. J lost 9 bases, V lost 5 bases, and 10 bases had no gene match. This CDR3 spans 17 amino acids. The DNA for the CDR3 is TGTGCCAGCAGTGGGGTGGGACTAGCGGGAGGGCCTTGTGAGCAGTTCTTC. Translation: CASSGVGLAGGPCEQFF.

V and J are TRBV29-1 and TRBJ1-4; D unclear. Germline V CDR1 and CDR2: SQVTM, ANQGSEA. The CDR3 consists of 17 residues. The germline V and J ends were trimmed by 4 bases and 5 bases, with 23 bases remaining between them. CDR3 bases: TGCAGCGTTGTTCTGTCCTATCCGGGTCGCGTAAATGAAAAACTGTTTTTT. As protein: CSVVLSYPGRVNEKLFF. Supplemented by reference TRBV29-1 and TRBJ1-4, the full variable domain reads SAVISQKPSRDICQRGTSLTIQCQVDSQVTMMFWYRQQPGQSLTLIATANQGSEATYESGFVIDKFPISRPNLTFSTLTVSNMSPEDSSIYLCSVVLSYPGRVNEKLFFGSGTQLSVL.

The chain carries TRBV14 and TRBJ2-1; weak D call: TRBD2 (6 bases). In germline, CDR1 is SGHDN, CDR2 FVKESK. The CDR3 extends over 13 amino acids. V was pared by 5 bases and J by 5 bases, with 10 bases between. The chain's CDR3 is CASSSGRHNEQFF. As DNA, the CDR3 is TGTGCCAGCAGCTCAGGGAGGCACAATGAGCAGTTCTTC.

With respect to this clone: Distinct nucleotide sequences in the sample also encode this CDR3. The J gene is TRBJ2-7, the V gene TRBV28, with 8 bases matching TRBD1. Trimming removed 5 bases from V and 2 bases from J; junction bases left unmatched: 8. Germline V gene data show CDR1 as MDHEN and CDR2 as SYDVKM. The CDR3 extends over 15 amino acids. CDR3 in amino acids: CASSPPGTGPYEQYF. In DNA, the CDR3 is TGTGCCAGCAGTCCACCCGGGACAGGCCCCTACGAGCAGTACTTC.

The genes are TRBV25-1 and TRBJ2-7, with TRBD2 matching 7 bases. The CDR3 sequence is 14 residues long. V dropped 0 bases and J dropped 1; count of bases not matched to a gene: 0. Germline V gene data show CDR1 as MGHDK and CDR2 as SYGVNS. CDR3 in DNA: TGTGCCAGCAGTGAATACGGGAGGTCCTACGAGCAGTACTTC. Protein: CASSEYGRSYEQYF.

This sequence joins TRBV9 and TRBJ2-5; 9 nucleotides line up with TRBD2. The germline V gene encodes CDR1 SGDLS and CDR2 YYNGEE. V was pared by 4 bases and J by 3 bases, with 1 base of the junction left unmatched. This CDR3 comprises 13 residues. CDR3 sequence (DNA): TGTGCCAGCAGCTCTAGCGGGAAAGAGACCCAGTACTTC. Amino acid sequence: CASSSSGKETQYF.

This chain links TRBV15 with TRBJ2-2; TRBD2 agrees at 13 bases. This CDR3 contains 19 residues. Germline loops: CDR1 LNHNV, CDR2 YYDKDF (reference sequence). V shed 0 bases, J shed 1 base, and the junction held 5 bases outside the gene matches. The chain's CDR3 is CATSRDGLAGAQNTGELFF. In DNA, the CDR3 is TGTGCCACCAGCAGAGATGGACTAGCGGGGGCCCAGAACACCGGGGAGCTGTTTTTT.

V gene TRBV13 combines with J gene TRBJ2-7, with D possibly TRBD1 on 5 matching bases. The CDR3 loop spans 21 amino acids. Deletions cut 5 bases from V and 0 bases from J, with 32 bases between. The germline V gene encodes CDR1 PRHDT and CDR2 FYEKMQ (reference sequence). The CDR3 bases are TGTGCCAGCAGCCCTACCGCGGCCACATCGACTTCTCATGGGGCCTCCTACGAGCAGTACTTC. This translates into CASSPTAATSTSHGASYEQYF.

This clone was counted only a few times. This sequence joins TRBV28 and TRBJ2-7, with D uncertain. Germline CDR1 reads MDHEN; CDR2 reads SYDVKM. Trimming shortened V by 3 bases and J by 2 bases, and 11 bases separated the two germline ends. CDR3 length: 14 residues. CDR3 DNA sequence: TGTGCCAGCAGTTTGGCGAGGTACCCCTACGAGCAGTACTTC. Translation gives CASSLARYPYEQYF.

The V and J genes are TRBV7-9 and TRBJ2-1; 7 nucleotides agree with TRBD2. Germline-derived CDR1 and CDR2 are SEHNR and FQNEAQ (reference sequence). Losses at the gene ends were 0 bases for V and 8 bases for J; bases not matched to a gene: 13. The CDR3 covers 17 residues. The CDR3 is CASSLAETSSGAHEQFF. The CDR3 DNA reads as TGTGCCAGCAGCTTAGCGGAGACTAGCTCCGGAGCCCATGAGCAGTTCTTC. The full variable domain, with the rest looked up from reference TRBV7-9 and TRBJ2-1, is DTGVSQNPRHKITKRGQNVTFRCDPISEHNRLYWYRQTLGQGPEFLTYFQNEAQLEKSRLLSDRFSAERPKGSFSTLEIQRTEQGDSAMYLCASSLAETSSGAHEQFFGPGTRLTVL.

This clone has only one observation. This chain links TRBV15 with TRBJ2-7, with TRBD2 matching over 7 bases. This CDR3 is 15 amino acids long. The germline V gene has CDR1 LNHNV and CDR2 YYDKDF (reference sequence). V was pared by 4 bases and J by 7 bases, with 13 bases of the junction left unmatched. The CDR3 region is CATSTIAGVKREQYF. The CDR3 bases are TGTGCCACCAGCACCATCGCGGGAGTTAAAAGGGAGCAGTACTTC. The whole variable domain, filled in from reference TRBV15 and TRBJ2-7, reads DAMVIQNPRYQVTQFGKPVTLSCSQTLNHNVMYWYQQKSSQAPKLLFHYYDKDFNNEADTPDNFQSRRPNTSFCFLDIRSPGLGDTAMYLCATSTIAGVKREQYFGPGTRLTVT.

A few counts support this clone. The chain couples TRBV27 to TRBJ1-5; 9 bases line up with TRBD1. The CDR3 is 14 residues long. Germline values: CDR1 MNHEY, CDR2 SMNVEV (reference sequence). Trimming took 7 bases from V and 3 from J; bases not matched to a gene: 4. CDR3 in DNA: TGTGCCAGCAAGGACAGGGGCACCAATCAGCCCCAGCATTTT. Translated: CASKDRGTNQPQHF.

This rearrangement joins TRBV11-2 to TRBJ2-7; 9 nucleotides line up with TRBD2. Per the germline V gene, CDR1 is SGHAT and CDR2 is FQNNGV. Germline trimming cut 3 bases from V and 3 bases from J; bases unmatched to any gene: 9. The CDR3 has 16 amino acids. The CDR3 loop is CASSFPPSGAFYEQYF. The DNA of the CDR3 is TGTGCCAGCAGCTTCCCCCCTAGCGGGGCTTTCTACGAGCAGTACTTC.

The V call is TRBV4-3, the J call TRBJ1-1; D is uncertain. There are 16 residues in the CDR3. The V end was cut by 0 bases, the J end by 1 base, with 12 bases between. From germline, CDR1 is LGHNA and CDR2 YSLEER. The CDR3 loop reads CASSQERYHRNTEAFF. Written as DNA, the CDR3 is TGCGCCAGCAGCCAAGAAAGGTACCACAGGAACACTGAAGCTTTCTTT.

The V call is TRBV6-5, the J call TRBJ2-5; perhaps TRBD2 as D (6 bases). CDR1 is MNHEY, CDR2 SVGAGI, per germline. The CDR3 is 13 residues long. Trimming took off 8 bases at V and 11 bases at J, with 21 bases between the two ends. DNA of the CDR3: TGTGCCAGCTGGAAGGCTGATGGGGAGGAGCAGTACTTC. Its translation: CASWKADGEEQYF.

The table lists this clone with a count of one. The chain links TRBV7-9 to TRBJ2-2, with 10 bases aligning to TRBD2. Germline V gene data show CDR1 as SEHNR and CDR2 as FQNEAQ (reference sequence). The CDR3 loop spans 15 amino acids. V lost 5 bases to trimming and J lost 6 bases; unmatched junction nucleotides: 6. CDR3 amino acids: CASSQTSGRAGELFF. The CDR3 coding sequence is TGTGCCAGCAGCCAAACCAGCGGGAGGGCCGGGGAGCTGTTTTTT.

The genes are TRBV6-1 and TRBJ2-7, with D maybe TRBD2 (6 bases). Per germline, CDR1 MNHNS and CDR2 SASEGT. The CDR3 length is 14 residues. The V gene lost 5 bases and the J gene lost 0 bases, with 11 bases spanning the gap. DNA of the CDR3: TGTGCCAGCAGTCCGCGGGGAAGCTCCTACGAGCAGTACTTC. Its translation: CASSPRGSSYEQYF.

The chain employs TRBV27 and TRBJ2-2; 10 nucleotides match TRBD2. The ends lost 3 bases at V and 6 bases at J; junction bases unmatched: 7. The germline gives CDR1 MNHEY, CDR2 SMNVEV (reference sequence). This CDR3 is built from 16 residues. This chain's CDR3 is CASSFGLAGVSGELFF. The CDR3 bases are TGTGCCAGCAGTTTTGGCCTAGCGGGAGTTTCCGGGGAGCTGTTTTTT.

The V gene is TRBV4-3, the J gene TRBJ2-1, with 9 bases lining up with TRBD2. Germline V lookup: CDR1 LGHNA, CDR2 YSLEER. CDR3 length: 15 residues. V lost 4 bases, J lost 8 bases, and 9 bases stayed unmatched. The CDR3, as DNA: TGCGCCAGCAGCCCCAAAGGCGGGAGGGCCCATGAGCAGTTCTTC. Protein: CASSPKGGRAHEQFF.

This sequence joins TRBV5-3 and TRBJ2-2; D uncertain. TRBV5-3 is recorded as an ORF, its role being uncertain. CDR3 length: 15 amino acids. V lost 0 bases, J lost 2 bases, and 8 bases lay in between. The CDR3 spells CARSLDGSNTGELFF. The CDR3, as DNA: TGTGCCAGAAGCTTGGACGGGTCAAACACCGGGGAGCTGTTTTTT.

CDR3 DNA: TGTGCCAGCAGCTCTCCCCTGGGGGCATACGAGCAGTACTTC. Translation gives CASSSPLGAYEQYF. The chain couples TRBV7-9 to TRBJ2-7, with D possibly matching TRBD1 (6 bases). With 4 bases removed from V and 4 bases from J, the gap between germline ends came to 14 bases. CDR1 is SEHNR, CDR2 FQNEAQ, per germline (reference sequence). This CDR3 has 14 amino acids.